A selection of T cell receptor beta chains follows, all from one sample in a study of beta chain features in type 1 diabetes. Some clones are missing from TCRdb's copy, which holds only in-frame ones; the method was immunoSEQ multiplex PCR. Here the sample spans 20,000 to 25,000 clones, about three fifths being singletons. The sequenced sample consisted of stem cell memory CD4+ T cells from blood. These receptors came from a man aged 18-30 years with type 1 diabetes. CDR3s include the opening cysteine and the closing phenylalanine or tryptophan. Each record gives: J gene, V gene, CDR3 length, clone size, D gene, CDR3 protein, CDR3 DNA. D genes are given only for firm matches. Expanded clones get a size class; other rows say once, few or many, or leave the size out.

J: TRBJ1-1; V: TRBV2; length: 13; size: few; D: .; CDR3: CASTTQGGTEAFF; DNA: TGTGCCAGCACGACACAGGGTGGGACTGAAGCTTTCTTT
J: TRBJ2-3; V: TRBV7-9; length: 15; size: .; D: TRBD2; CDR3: CASTPWTSGTDTQYF; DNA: TGTGCCAGCACCCCGTGGACTAGCGGTACAGATACGCAGTATTTT
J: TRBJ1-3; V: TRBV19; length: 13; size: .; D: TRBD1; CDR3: CASSIEGGRKPYF; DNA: TGTGCCAGTAGTATTGAAGGGGGCAGGAAGCCCTATTTT
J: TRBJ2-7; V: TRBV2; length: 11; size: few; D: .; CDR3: CASRAVYEQYF; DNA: TGTGCCAGCAGGGCGGTCTACGAGCAGTACTTC
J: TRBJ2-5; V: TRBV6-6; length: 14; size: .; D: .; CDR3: CASSRMLQGETQYF; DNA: TGTGCCAGCAGCCGGATGCTCCAGGGGGAGACCCAGTACTTC
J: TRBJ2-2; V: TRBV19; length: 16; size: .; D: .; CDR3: CASSIRGFMNTGELFF; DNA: TGTGCCAGTAGTATCAGAGGGTTTATGAACACCGGGGAGCTGTTTTTT
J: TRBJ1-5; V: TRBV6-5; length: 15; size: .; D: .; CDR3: CASSYSGQSNQPQHF; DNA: TGTGCCAGCAGTTACTCGGGGCAGAGCAATCAGCCCCAGCATTTT
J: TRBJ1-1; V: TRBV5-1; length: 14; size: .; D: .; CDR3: CASTPNSGDTEAFF; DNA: TGCGCCAGCACTCCGAACTCCGGGGACACTGAAGCTTTCTTT
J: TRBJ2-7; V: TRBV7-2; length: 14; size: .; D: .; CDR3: CASSASGPGYEQYF; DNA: TGTGCCAGCAGCGCGAGCGGGCCCGGCTACGAGCAGTACTTC
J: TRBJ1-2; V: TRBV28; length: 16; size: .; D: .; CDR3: CASKRPEGSEAYGYTF; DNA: TGTGCCAGCAAGCGTCCGGAAGGGAGCGAGGCCTATGGCTACACCTTC
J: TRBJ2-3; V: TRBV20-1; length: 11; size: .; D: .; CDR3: CSALKGGVGYF; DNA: TGCAGTGCCCTCAAAGGGGGGGTCGGGTATTTT
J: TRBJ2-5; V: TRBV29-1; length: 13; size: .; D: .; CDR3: CSVEYGYQETQYF; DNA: TGCAGCGTTGAGTACGGGTACCAAGAGACCCAGTACTTC
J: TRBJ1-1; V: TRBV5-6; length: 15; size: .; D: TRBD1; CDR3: CASSLVAGGNTEAFF; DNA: TGTGCCAGCAGCTTAGTAGCAGGGGGGAACACTGAAGCTTTCTTT
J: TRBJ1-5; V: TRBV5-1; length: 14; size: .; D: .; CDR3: CASRLDNYNQPQHF; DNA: TGCGCCAGCAGACTGGACAATTACAATCAGCCCCAGCATTTT
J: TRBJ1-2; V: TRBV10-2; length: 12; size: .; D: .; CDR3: CATTTGDYGYTF; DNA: TGCGCCACCACGACAGGAGATTATGGCTACACCTTC
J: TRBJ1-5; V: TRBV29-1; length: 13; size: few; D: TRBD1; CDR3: CSAGGDRGQPQHF; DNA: TGCAGCGCAGGAGGGGACAGGGGACAGCCCCAGCATTTT
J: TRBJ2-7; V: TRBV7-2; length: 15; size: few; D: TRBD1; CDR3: CASSFDRGLSYEQYF; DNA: TGTGCCAGCAGCTTCGACAGGGGGCTTTCCTACGAGCAGTACTTC
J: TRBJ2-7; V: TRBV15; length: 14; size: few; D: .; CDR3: CATSMAQRDTEQYF; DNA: TGTGCCACCAGCATGGCCCAGAGGGACACCGAGCAGTACTTC
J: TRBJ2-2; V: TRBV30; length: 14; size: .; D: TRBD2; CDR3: CAWRVGGGSGELFF; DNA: TGTGCCTGGAGGGTGGGCGGGGGAAGCGGGGAGCTGTTTTTT
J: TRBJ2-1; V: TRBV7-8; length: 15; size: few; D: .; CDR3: CASSLDRAAHNEQFF; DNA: TGTGCCAGCAGCTTAGACAGGGCGGCACACAATGAGCAGTTCTTC
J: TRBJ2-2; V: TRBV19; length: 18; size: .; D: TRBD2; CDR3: CASSPLGTSGIYTGELFF; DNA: TGTGCCAGTAGTCCCTTGGGGACTAGCGGGATCTACACCGGGGAGCTGTTTTTT
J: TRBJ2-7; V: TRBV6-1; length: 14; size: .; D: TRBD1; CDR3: CATKTEGRGYEQYF; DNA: TGTGCCACCAAAACCGAGGGCAGGGGGTACGAGCAGTACTTC
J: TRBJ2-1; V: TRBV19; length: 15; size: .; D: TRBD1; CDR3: CASSTGTGGYNEQFF; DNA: TGTGCCAGTAGTACCGGGACAGGGGGCTACAATGAGCAGTTCTTC
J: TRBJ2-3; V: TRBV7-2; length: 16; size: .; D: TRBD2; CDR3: CASSLLAGVGTDTQYF; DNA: TGTGCCAGCAGCTTACTAGCGGGAGTCGGCACAGATACGCAGTATTTT
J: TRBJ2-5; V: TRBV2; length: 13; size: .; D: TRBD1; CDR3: CASIQDREETQYF; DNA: TGTGCCAGCATTCAGGACAGGGAAGAGACCCAGTACTTC
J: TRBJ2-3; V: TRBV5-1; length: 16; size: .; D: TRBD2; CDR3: CASSSMGLAGTDTQYF; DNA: TGCGCCAGCAGCTCAATGGGACTAGCGGGTACAGATACGCAGTATTTT
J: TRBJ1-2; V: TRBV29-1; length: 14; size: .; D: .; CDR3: CSVANSPGVYGYTF; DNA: TGCAGCGTTGCTAACAGTCCAGGGGTGTATGGCTACACCTTC
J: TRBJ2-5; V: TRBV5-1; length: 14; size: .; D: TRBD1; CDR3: CASSPGTGRTSQYF; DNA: TGCGCCAGCAGCCCCGGGACAGGGAGGACGTCCCAGTACTTC
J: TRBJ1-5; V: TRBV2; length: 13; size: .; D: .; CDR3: CASSLLRDQPQHF; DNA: TGTGCCAGCAGTCTGTTGCGGGATCAGCCCCAGCATTTT
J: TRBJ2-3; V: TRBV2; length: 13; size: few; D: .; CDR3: CASSQGSTDTQYF; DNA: TGTGCCAGCAGTCAGGGAAGCACAGATACGCAGTATTTT
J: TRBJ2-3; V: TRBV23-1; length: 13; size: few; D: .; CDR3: CASRLPRRDTQYF; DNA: TGCGCCAGCAGACTTCCCCGCCGAGATACGCAGTATTTT
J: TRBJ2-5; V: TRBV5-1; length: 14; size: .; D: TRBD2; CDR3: CASSSGGGRETQYF; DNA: TGCGCCAGCAGCTCGGGGGGGGGCAGAGAGACCCAGTACTTC
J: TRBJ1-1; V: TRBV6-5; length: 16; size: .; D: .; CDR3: CASSYGKATVKSEAFF; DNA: TGTGCCAGCAGTTATGGAAAGGCGACAGTTAAGTCTGAAGCTTTCTTT